This TCR beta chain was obtained from a study of cytomegalovirus exposure and HLA in healthy donors. Findings and limits, study-wide: TCR sequences were mostly rare, though some public TCRs occurred in many donors.

The PCR had 60 Vbeta and 13 Jbeta primers. The assay was immunoSEQ multiplex PCR, and TCRdb's table has in-frame clones only and misses some. Altogether some 170,000 clones are present, 81% being singletons, with the ten largest covering roughly 5%. Points on this clone: Its antigen is unknown.

Between the trimmed V and J ends, which lost 8 bases and 8 bases, there was a span of 5 bases. The CDR3 is made up of 9 amino acids. The V gene's germline CDR1 is SNHLY and CDR2 FYNNEI. The clonotype comes from a young woman in good health and CMV-seropositive. Sequencing was carried out using PBMCs. The J gene is TRBJ2-3, the V gene TRBV2; D is unresolved. The CDR3 coding sequence is TGTGCCAGCTCCCTTACGCAGTATTTT. Protein sequence: CASSLTQYF.